These 27 T cell receptor beta chains were all obtained from the same sample, sequenced in a study of T cells in tumors after PD-1 blockade. Assay: immunoSEQ multiplex PCR; the TCRdb copy retains only in-frame clones and omits some. The sample includes roughly 12,000 clones, 55% to 80% of them seen just once. The material was tumor tissue, obtained before anti-PD-1 treatment. The source of these receptors is a human donor with cutaneous squamous cell carcinoma.

This clone has just a few counts. Other DNA sequences of this sample code for an identical CDR3. CDR3: CASSLAGELYNEQFF. The CDR3 coding sequence is TGCGCCAGCAGCTTGGCAGGGGAACTTTACAATGAGCAGTTCTTC. V usage is TRBV5-1 and J usage is TRBJ2-1; possible D gene TRBD1, 6 bases. Germline-derived CDR1 and CDR2 are SGHRS and YFSETQ. Trimming removed 0 bases from V and 4 bases from J, with 11 bases in between. This CDR3 spans 15 amino acids.

This chain's CDR3 is CASSGQGLNEKLFF. The CDR3 nucleotides read TGCGCCAGCAGCGGACAGGGGCTTAATGAAAAACTGTTTTTT. This chain joins TRBV5-1 and TRBJ1-4; 9 bases line up with TRBD1. This CDR3 comprises 14 residues. J lost 4 bases, V lost 4 bases, and 2 bases had no gene match. Germline lookup yields CDR1 SGHRS and CDR2 YFSETQ.

The CDR3 region is CASSSPLLGGVSYEQFF. The CDR3 region has the DNA TGTGCCAGCAGCTCCCCCCTCTTGGGGGGAGTGTCGTATGAGCAGTTCTTC. This chain uses TRBV5-6 with TRBJ2-1; possibly TRBD2 for D (6 bases). Trimming shortened V by 3 bases and J by 8 bases, and 24 bases separated the two germline ends. Germline CDR1 reads SGHDT; CDR2 reads YYEEEE. The CDR3 covers 17 residues.

This chain links TRBV7-9 with TRBJ1-2, with D unclear. The V end lost 11 bases, the J end lost 1 base, and 20 bases lay between the germline ends. In germline, CDR1 is SEHNR, CDR2 FQNEAQ (reference sequence). The CDR3 consists of 15 residues. The CDR3 DNA sequence: TGTGCCGAAAGGCATGGCTCGACTATTAACTATGGCTACACCTTC. Amino acid sequence: CAERHGSTINYGYTF.

This clone was seen just once. The rearrangement uses TRBV7-9 and TRBJ2-7; 11 bases align to TRBD2. CDR3 length equals 16 residues. Germline CDR1 is SEHNR and CDR2 is FQNEAQ (reference sequence). V dropped 5 bases and J dropped 2; count of bases not matched to a gene: 8. CDR3: CASSPPTSGGPYEQYF. In DNA form, the CDR3 reads TGTGCCAGCAGCCCCCCTACTAGCGGGGGTCCCTACGAGCAGTACTTC.

This rearrangement joins TRBV19 to TRBJ2-7; D is unresolved. The CDR3 consists of 14 residues. V lost 4 bases, J lost 3 bases, and 13 bases lay in between. Germline V CDR1 and CDR2: LNHDA, SQIVND (reference sequence). The CDR3 loop reads CASSTDLVFYEQYF. In nucleotides, the CDR3 is TGTGCCAGTAGTACTGACTTGGTTTTCTACGAGCAGTACTTC. Supplemented by reference TRBV19 and TRBJ2-7, the full variable domain reads DGGITQSPKYLFRKEGQNVTLSCEQNLNHDAMYWYRQDPGQGLRLIYYSQIVNDFQKGDIAEGYSVSREKKESFPLTVTSAQKNPTAFYLCASSTDLVFYEQYFGPGTRLTVT.

This chain uses TRBV5-1 with TRBJ1-2, with 11 bases aligning to TRBD1. This CDR3 spans 15 amino acids. CDR1 SGHRS and CDR2 YFSETQ come from the germline V gene. The V and J ends lost 4 bases and 8 bases, in that order; junction bases with no gene match: 10. The DNA of the CDR3 is TGCGCCAGCAGCCAAAGGACAGGGGGCGCGGTGGGCTACACCTTC. Translation gives CASSQRTGGAVGYTF.

This chain links TRBV25-1 with TRBJ2-1; TRBD1 matches 7 bases. The germline V gene has CDR1 MGHDK and CDR2 SYGVNS. Trimming at V came to 6 bases and at J to 4 bases, leaving 6 bases not matched to a gene. The CDR3 has 14 amino acids. The chain's CDR3 is CASSPGTDYNEQFF. CDR3 DNA: TGTGCCAGCAGCCCCGGGACAGATTACAATGAGCAGTTCTTC.

This clone was seen a few times. The rearrangement uses TRBV5-6 and TRBJ1-3; the D is unclear. The CDR3 contains 14 residues. Trimming left V 3 bases short and J 2 bases short, with 9 bases between. The V gene's germline CDR1 is SGHDT and CDR2 YYEEEE. CDR3 sequence (DNA): TGTGCCAGCAGCTCCGTTGCGGCTGGAAACACCATATATTTT. It codes for CASSSVAAGNTIYF.

This chain uses TRBV7-8 with TRBJ2-7, with 12 bases matching TRBD2. J was trimmed by 6 bases and V by 6 bases; bases with no gene match: 9. CDR3 length equals 15 residues. Germline CDR1 is SGHVS and CDR2 is FQNEAQ. The CDR3 sequence is CASRARLAGATEQYF. The CDR3 nucleotides read TGTGCCAGCAGGGCTCGACTAGCGGGAGCCACCGAGCAGTACTTC.

This clone was counted between two and nine times. V is TRBV24-1 and J is TRBJ2-3, with 15 bases identical to TRBD2. Germline CDR1 is KGHDR and CDR2 is SFDVKD. The CDR3 length is 18 residues. The trim removed 3 bases at V and 8 bases at J, leaving 11 bases unmatched. The CDR3 DNA reads as TGTGCCACCAGTGATGGGCTTGGACTAGCGGGGGGGATGGGTACGCAGTATTTT. This translates into CATSDGLGLAGGMGTQYF.

This clone has a single count. The chain recombines TRBV7-2 with TRBJ1-2, with TRBD1 as a possible D gene (5 bases). This CDR3 contains 14 residues. Germline CDR1 SGHTA, CDR2 FQGNSA. V was shortened by 6 bases and J by 4 bases, with 15 bases between the two germline ends. The CDR3 region is CASSRPSGGYGYTF. CDR3 bases: TGTGCCAGCAGTCGGCCCTCGGGGGGCTATGGCTACACCTTC.

Sample share makes this clone medium-sized. The chain combines TRBV12-3 or TRBV12-4 with TRBJ1-5; D ambiguous. Trimming pared 3 bases from V and 0 bases from J, leaving 3 bases between. This CDR3 is 13 amino acids long. The CDR3 spells CASSFDSNQPQHF. The CDR3 region has the DNA TGTGCCAGCAGTTTCGATAGCAATCAGCCCCAGCATTTT.

The V gene is TRBV24-1, the J gene TRBJ2-2; 7 nucleotides align to TRBD1. The ends lost 8 bases at V and 7 bases at J; junction bases unmatched: 6. The length of the CDR3 is 13 residues. In germline, CDR1 is KGHDR, CDR2 SFDVKD. The CDR3 here is CATIQAGGGELFF. The CDR3, as DNA: TGTGCCACCATACAAGCAGGGGGCGGGGAGCTGTTTTTT.

The rearrangement links TRBV21-1 to TRBJ2-7; TRBD1 is taken as the D call from the table, unchecked against the DNA. TRBV21-1 counts as a pseudogene. The CDR3 is 13 amino acids. The CDR3 bases are TGTGCCAGCGGACAAGATGGTCGTTACGAGCAGTACTTC. Protein sequence: CASGQDGRYEQYF.

In regard to this clone: The junction and the germline gene differ at one end; a read error may be behind it. This chain uses TRBV7-9 with TRBJ2-3, with 13 bases matching TRBD2. The V gene's germline CDR1 is SEHNR and CDR2 FQNEAQ (reference sequence). This CDR3 has 16 residues. CDR3 residues: CARSSGLAGYSDTQYF. The CDR3 DNA reads TGTGCCAGAAGCTCGGGACTAGCGGGATATTCAGATACGCAGTATTTT.

This chain links TRBV3-1 (or the pseudogene TRBV3-2) with TRBJ2-7, with no clear D. Trimming took 0 bases from V and 7 from J, leaving 4 bases between them. Per germline, CDR1 LGHDT and CDR2 YNNKEL (reference sequence). CDR3 size: 11 residues. The CDR3 loop is CASSQETEQYF. CDR3 in DNA: TGTGCCAGCAGCCAAGAAACAGAGCAGTACTTC.

The chain is built from TRBV29-1 and TRBJ2-1, with 8 bases matching TRBD2. Germline CDR1 reads SQVTM; CDR2 reads ANQGSEA. With V trimmed by 7 bases and J by 9 bases, 11 bases remained unmatched. The CDR3 is 13 residues long. CDR3 region: CSDKKRGGGEQFF. In DNA, the CDR3 is TGCAGCGACAAGAAACGGGGGGGCGGTGAGCAGTTCTTC.

CDR3 sequence (DNA): TGTGCCAACAACCTGGAAGATCGGATGGCAGGGGAGGGCTATGGCTACACCTTC. Translating gives CANNLEDRMAGEGYGYTF. This chain joins TRBV2 and TRBJ1-2, with D maybe TRBD1 (6 bases). The CDR3 consists of 18 residues. Germline V gene data show CDR1 as SNHLY and CDR2 as FYNNEI. The V and J ends lost 10 bases and 4 bases respectively, with 31 bases between them. Looking up the rest from reference TRBV2 and TRBJ1-2 gives the full variable domain: EPEVTQTPSHQVTQMGQEVILRCVPISNHLYFYWYRQILGQKVEFLVSFYNNEISEKSEIFDDQFSVERPDGSNFTLKIRSTKLEDSAMYFCANNLEDRMAGEGYGYTFGSGTRLTVV.

The CDR3 spells CASSLTGGPQPQHF. As DNA, the CDR3 is TGTGCCAGCTCACTGACAGGGGGCCCTCAGCCCCAGCATTTT. This sequence joins TRBV18 and TRBJ1-5, with 10 bases matching TRBD1. The ends lost 4 bases at V and 6 bases at J; junction bases unmatched: 3. The CDR3 runs to 14 residues. Germline V CDR1 and CDR2: KGHSH, LQKENI.

The chain uses TRBV5-4 and TRBJ2-1, with D possibly being TRBD1 (5 bases). The germline V and J ends were trimmed by 2 bases and 3 bases, with 12 bases remaining between them. Germline lookup yields CDR1 SGHNT and CDR2 YYREEE (reference sequence). CDR3 length equals 15 residues. CDR3 in amino acids: CASSFGHVDYNEQFF. Written as DNA, the CDR3 is TGTGCCAGCAGCTTCGGACACGTGGACTACAATGAGCAGTTCTTC.

The gene calls are TRBV5-1 and TRBJ1-2; weak D call: TRBD1 (6 bases). From germline, CDR1 is SGHRS and CDR2 YFSETQ. The CDR3 covers 14 residues. The ends were cut back, 2 bases at V and 4 bases at J, with 12 bases in the middle. Here the CDR3 DNA reads TGCGCCAGCAGCTTAAGACAGGCCAGCTATGGCTACACCTTC. Amino acid sequence: CASSLRQASYGYTF.

The chain joins TRBV30 to TRBJ1-6; 8 bases are a match to TRBD1. The CDR3 contains 15 residues. V gave up 2 bases and J gave up 5 bases; unmatched junction bases: 5. Germline V gene lookup returns CDR1 GTSNPN and CDR2 SVGIG (reference sequence). This CDR3 is CAWSQGTGDNSPLHF. In nucleotides, the CDR3 is TGTGCCTGGAGTCAAGGGACAGGAGATAATTCACCCCTCCACTTT.

A few counts support this clone. This rearrangement joins TRBV28 to TRBJ2-7; D might be TRBD2 (6 bases). V lost 3 bases and J 1 base, leaving 22 bases between the germline ends. Germline CDR1 and CDR2: MDHEN and SYDVKM. CDR3 length: 18 amino acids. CDR3 region: CASSLQIGGSGLSYEQYF. The CDR3 DNA sequence: TGTGCCAGCAGTTTGCAAATCGGGGGTAGCGGATTGTCCTACGAGCAGTACTTC.

This clone showed up just a few times. CDR3 in DNA: TGTGCCAGCAGCTTAAGGGGGTTAAACACTGAAGCTTTCTTT. Translated: CASSLRGLNTEAFF. This chain links TRBV7-6 with TRBJ1-1, with D perhaps TRBD1 (6 bases). Trimming cost V 2 bases and J 2 bases, with 9 bases left between them. Germline loops: CDR1 SGHVS, CDR2 FNYEAQ. The CDR3 is 14 amino acids.

The chain joins TRBV27 to TRBJ2-7; 8 bases line up with TRBD2. V dropped 0 bases and J dropped 5; count of bases not matched to a gene: 6. Germline V gene lookup returns CDR1 MNHEY and CDR2 SMNVEV (reference sequence). The CDR3 is made up of 15 amino acids. CDR3 sequence: CASSLSPAGGHEQYF. CDR3 coding DNA: TGTGCCAGCAGTTTATCGCCCGCGGGAGGCCACGAGCAGTACTTC.

This clone turned up a few times. This chain uses TRBV27 with TRBJ1-1, with D tentatively TRBD1 (6 bases). The length of the CDR3 is 14 residues. Germline V gene sequence: CDR1 MNHEY, CDR2 SMNVEV (reference sequence). Trimming pared 5 bases from V and 5 bases from J, leaving 15 bases between. The CDR3 reads CASSQHRAGTEAFF. The CDR3 nucleotides read TGTGCCAGCAGTCAACACAGGGCGGGGACTGAAGCTTTCTTT.